These T cell receptor beta chains were read from a single sample in a study of regulatory T cells in long-lasting Graves disease. TCRdb recomputed calls from the multiplex PCR reads with MiXCR, one row per CDR3 protein. The table lists 620,000 or so distinct CDR3 sequences, roughly 16% of them singletons. The same sample was also used in a study of T cells in Graves' hyperthyroidism and ophthalmopathy.

Sequencing used peripheral blood mononuclear cells (PBMCs), obtained at new diagnosis, from a patient treated with antithyroid drugs. All receptors come from a woman aged 25 to 39 with Graves disease. CDR3s include the opening cysteine and the closing phenylalanine or tryptophan. Fields, in order: CDR3 DNA, CDR3 protein, D gene, J gene, clone size, V gene. D genes are given only for firm matches. Size is omitted from some rows. Given values are once, few, many or a class for expanded clones.

cdr3_nt: TGTGCCAGCAGTCCAGGCCGCTACGGGACAGCGAAGTATGGCTACACCTTC
cdr3_aa: CASSPGRYGTAKYGYTF
d_call: TRBD1
j_call: TRBJ1-2
clone_size: .
v_call: TRBV6-1

cdr3_nt: TGTGCCAGTAGTCTAACAGGGGGGTGGACGGGTGAGCAGTTCTTC
cdr3_aa: CASSLTGGWTGEQFF
d_call: TRBD1
j_call: TRBJ2-1
clone_size: .
v_call: TRBV19

cdr3_nt: TGTGCCAGTAGTACCGGTTTACAGGGATGGCAGCCCCAGCATTTT
cdr3_aa: CASSTGLQGWQPQHF
d_call: .
j_call: TRBJ1-5
clone_size: .
v_call: TRBV19

cdr3_nt: TGTGCCAGCAGTTTCGGTTTCTACGAGCAGTACTTC
cdr3_aa: CASSFGFYEQYF
d_call: .
j_call: TRBJ2-7
clone_size: many
v_call: TRBV28

cdr3_nt: TGTGCCAGCAGCCTTACGACTAGCGGTTACTACAATGAGCAGTTCTTC
cdr3_aa: CASSLTTSGYYNEQFF
d_call: TRBD2
j_call: TRBJ2-1
clone_size: few
v_call: TRBV7-8

cdr3_nt: TGTGCCAGCAGCCCCGGACTAGCGGGAGTATATGAGCAGTTCTTC
cdr3_aa: CASSPGLAGVYEQFF
d_call: TRBD2
j_call: TRBJ2-1
clone_size: few
v_call: TRBV6-2/TRBV6-3

cdr3_nt: TGTGCCAGTGCCCTCAGCGGAGTTCCTACCTACGAGCAGTACTTC
cdr3_aa: CASALSGVPTYEQYF
d_call: .
j_call: TRBJ2-7
clone_size: few
v_call: TRBV19

cdr3_nt: TGTGCCAGCAGCCTACACCTGCTCGAATCCTACAATGAGCAGTTCTTC
cdr3_aa: CASSLHLLESYNEQFF
d_call: .
j_call: TRBJ2-1
clone_size: .
v_call: TRBV11-2

cdr3_nt: TGCGCCAGCAGCTCCGGGACTCCCGACACAGATACGCAGTATTTT
cdr3_aa: CASSSGTPDTDTQYF
d_call: .
j_call: TRBJ2-3
clone_size: many
v_call: TRBV5-1

cdr3_nt: TGCAGTGCTATCGACGATGAAAAACTGTTTTTT
cdr3_aa: CSAIDDEKLFF
d_call: .
j_call: TRBJ1-4
clone_size: many
v_call: TRBV20-1

cdr3_nt: TGTGCCAGATTCACAGATACGCAGTATTTT
cdr3_aa: CARFTDTQYF
d_call: .
j_call: TRBJ2-3
clone_size: many
v_call: TRBV28

cdr3_nt: TGTGCCAGCAGTTTATTAGGGGCCCAAGAGACCCAGTACTTC
cdr3_aa: CASSLLGAQETQYF
d_call: .
j_call: TRBJ2-5
clone_size: once
v_call: TRBV27

cdr3_nt: TGTGCCTGGCAAGAGAGACAGGCCGGGGAGCTGTTTTTT
cdr3_aa: CAWQERQAGELFF
d_call: .
j_call: TRBJ2-2
clone_size: .
v_call: TRBV30

cdr3_nt: TGTGCCAGCACTTTGGGACAGGTCTACAATGAGCAGTTCTTC
cdr3_aa: CASTLGQVYNEQFF
d_call: TRBD1
j_call: TRBJ2-1
clone_size: .
v_call: TRBV12-3/TRBV12-4

cdr3_nt: TGTGCCAGCAGTTATCAAGTGCTAAATCAGCCCCAGCATTTT
cdr3_aa: CASSYQVLNQPQHF
d_call: .
j_call: TRBJ1-5
clone_size: few
v_call: TRBV28

cdr3_nt: TGTGCCAGCAGCACGACTACTGAGACCCAGTACTTC
cdr3_aa: CASSTTTETQYF
d_call: .
j_call: TRBJ2-5
clone_size: many
v_call: TRBV7-9

cdr3_nt: TGTGCCAGAGAGGTTAGGAGAAGGAATGAGCAGTTCTTC
cdr3_aa: CAREVRRRNEQFF
d_call: .
j_call: TRBJ2-1
clone_size: .
v_call: TRBV19

cdr3_nt: TGTGCCATCAGTGGACAGCCAAATCAGCCCCAGCATTTT
cdr3_aa: CAISGQPNQPQHF
d_call: .
j_call: TRBJ1-5
clone_size: .
v_call: TRBV28

cdr3_nt: TGTGCCAGCAGCCCCCGGGTGGGGGATGGCTACACCTTC
cdr3_aa: CASSPRVGDGYTF
d_call: .
j_call: TRBJ1-2
clone_size: many
v_call: TRBV11-1